This entry features one TCR beta chain sequence. This sample is part of a study of T cells in Graves' hyperthyroidism and ophthalmopathy. Trimming removed 4 bases from V and 7 bases from J, with 10 bases in between. The CDR3 length is 12 residues. The germline V gene has CDR1 MNHNS and CDR2 SASEGT. It was RNA transcripts that yielded the amplified TCR beta CDR3 regions. Carried out on the TCR CDR3, a first-round RT-PCR used the HTBI primer set. TCRdb reanalysed the multiplex PCR reads using MiXCR and keeps one entry per CDR3 protein. The sample yields more than 500,000 distinct CDR3 sequences, roughly 14% seen once. For the diagnoses, clinical symptoms, serum thyroxine and TRAb, thyroid ultrasound and orbital computed tomography were used.

The V and J genes are TRBV6-1 and TRBJ1-2; D perhaps matches TRBD1 (5 bases). The sequenced sample consisted of blood. This sequence originates from a woman in her forties with Graves' ophthalmopathy. In nucleotides, the CDR3 is TGTGCCAGCAGTGGGGGCCAGCGTGGCTACACCTTC. Residues: CASSGGQRGYTF.